This T cell receptor beta chain was documented in a study of T cell changes during pregnancy in multiple sclerosis. Generated by immunoSEQ multiplex PCR, the TCRdb table keeps only in-frame clones and is missing some. Here the sample spans fewer than 85,000 clones, about 90% being singletons. Germline V CDR1 and CDR2: MDHEN, SYDVKM. The trim removed 5 bases at V and 3 bases at J, leaving 7 bases unmatched. The CDR3 is made up of 15 amino acids. The sequence came from a female donor in good health, enrolled as a control in a pregnancy study. This specimen was peripheral blood, taken in the first trimester of pregnancy. The chain links TRBV28 to TRBJ2-3; 8 bases map to TRBD1. Written as DNA, the CDR3 is TGTGCCAGCAGTACGCGGACAGGGAATACAGATACGCAGTATTTT. The encoded protein is CASSTRTGNTDTQYF.